One sample yielded the 25 T cell receptor beta chains listed below, sequenced in a study of beta chain features in type 1 diabetes. Study-wide results and limits: People with Type 1 diabetes carried modestly yet significantly shorter TCRB CDR3s in all four CD4+ subsets.

As every portion of the isolated RNA was reverse transcribed, the sequencing read expressed TCRB transcripts. Generated by immunoSEQ multiplex PCR, the TCRdb table keeps only in-frame clones and is missing some. The table has some 140,000 clones, about 10% seen once; the top ten hold approximately 0.7%. Their antigen targets remain unknown. Sequencing input: central memory CD4+ T cells from blood. The source is a man aged 25 to 40 with type 1 diabetes.

The chain is built from TRBV7-9 and TRBJ2-7; D is unresolved. CDR1 is SEHNR and CDR2 is FQNEAQ in the germline V gene (reference sequence). The CDR3 totals 13 residues. Trimming removed 4 bases at V and 6 bases at J, with 13 bases between. CDR3 nucleotides: TGTGCCAGCAGCTCACTCGAGGCCCTCGAGCAGTACTTC. It specifies CASSSLEALEQYF.

The chain employs TRBV2 and TRBJ2-5; 7 bases fit TRBD2. CDR3 length equals 14 residues. Unmatched junction bases numbered 6, after V lost 8 bases and J lost 0 bases. CDR1 is SNHLY and CDR2 is FYNNEI in the germline V gene. The DNA for the CDR3 is TGTGCCAGCGGGCGGGGGAACCACCAAGAGACCCAGTACTTC. Encoded protein: CASGRGNHQETQYF.

The chain combines TRBV4-2 with TRBJ2-1; D gene uncertain. Germline loops: CDR1 LGHNA, CDR2 YNFKEQ. The V and J ends lost 2 bases and 0 bases respectively, with 11 bases between them. This CDR3 has 16 residues. The CDR3 coding sequence is TGTGCCAGCAGCCAAACCAGTAGCCGCTCCTACAATGAGCAGTTCTTC. Encoded protein: CASSQTSSRSYNEQFF.

The table lists this clone with a few counts. The J gene is TRBJ1-2, the V gene TRBV19; 8 bases agree with TRBD1. Germline loops: CDR1 LNHDA, CDR2 SQIVND (reference sequence). The CDR3 sequence is 14 residues long. V was pared by 4 bases and J by 6 bases, with 7 bases of the junction left unmatched. CDR3 in amino acids: CASSRRDRKDGYTF. CDR3 sequence (DNA): TGTGCCAGTAGTAGAAGGGACAGGAAAGATGGCTACACCTTC.

This sequence joins TRBV19 and TRBJ1-5, with D unclear. Germline CDR1 LNHDA, CDR2 SQIVND (reference sequence). The CDR3 sequence is 13 residues long. Trimming cost V 2 bases and J 10 bases, with 12 bases left between them. The CDR3 DNA sequence: TGTGCCAGTAGTATAACTTCGCGAGAACCCCAGCATTTT. It translates to CASSITSREPQHF.

The chain uses TRBV9 and TRBJ1-2, with TRBD1 identical over 7 bases. V dropped 1 base and J dropped 0; count of bases not matched to a gene: 0. CDR1 and CDR2 (germline): SGDLS, YYNGEE. The CDR3 consists of 14 residues. The CDR3 DNA is TGTGCCAGCAGCGTAACAGGGGCTAACTATGGCTACACCTTC. Residues: CASSVTGANYGYTF. Using reference TRBV9 and TRBJ1-2 for the parts outside the CDR3, the full variable domain is DSGVTQTPKHLITATGQRVTLRCSPRSGDLSVYWYQQSLDQGLQFLIQYYNGEERAKGNILERFSAQQFPDLHSELNLSSLELGDSALYFCASSVTGANYGYTFGSGTRLTVV.

The chain couples TRBV27 to TRBJ1-1; D is possibly TRBD1 (5 bases). The V gene's germline CDR1 is MNHEY and CDR2 SMNVEV (reference sequence). Trimming cost V 5 bases and J 8 bases, with 9 bases left between them. The CDR3 has 11 residues. CDR3 in amino acids: CASSTQGEAFF. The CDR3 DNA reads TGTGCCAGCAGTACGCAGGGAGAAGCTTTCTTT.

The chain is built from TRBV7-3 and TRBJ2-7; TRBD1 might be the D (6 bases). The CDR3 spans 13 residues. V was clipped by 2 bases and J by 5 bases, with 10 bases between them. Germline V gene lookup returns CDR1 SGHTA and CDR2 FQGTGA. For the CDR3, the DNA is TGTGCCAGCAGCTTATGGACAGCTGACGAGCAGTACTTC. Its protein is CASSLWTADEQYF.

This clone has at least ten counts. CDR3 in amino acids: CASSSRVGASGYTF. Written as DNA, the CDR3 is TGCGCCAGCAGCTCAAGGGTAGGGGCAAGCGGCTACACCTTC. The V gene is TRBV4-3, the J gene TRBJ1-2; the D gene is possibly TRBD1 (5 bases). Trimming took 5 bases from V and 8 from J, leaving 18 bases between them. Germline V gives CDR1 LGHNA, CDR2 YSLEER. This CDR3 has 14 amino acids.

This clone was observed many times. The chain has TRBV7-9 and TRBJ2-5; the D gene is possibly TRBD1 (6 bases). The germline CDR1 and CDR2 sequences are SEHNR and FQNEAQ (reference sequence). This CDR3 contains 14 residues. Trimming left V 11 bases short and J 2 bases short, with 18 bases between. The chain's CDR3 is CACQRGRSQETQYF. The DNA for the CDR3 is TGTGCCTGCCAAAGGGGGAGATCTCAAGAGACCCAGTACTTC.

This clone was detected a few times. The chain joins TRBV5-1 to TRBJ2-1; TRBD2 agrees at 12 bases. Germline lookup yields CDR1 SGHRS and CDR2 YFSETQ. The CDR3 runs to 16 residues. The junction had 9 bases not matched to a gene; V was cut back by 4 bases and J by 7 bases. This chain's CDR3 is CASSQGLAGTKNEQFF. For the CDR3, the DNA is TGCGCCAGCAGCCAAGGACTAGCGGGGACAAAGAATGAGCAGTTCTTC.

This clone turned up a few times. V is TRBV7-2 and J is TRBJ2-1; D uncertain. Germline V gene data show CDR1 as SGHTA and CDR2 as FQGNSA. The CDR3 consists of 14 residues. With 3 bases removed from V and 0 bases from J, the gap between germline ends came to 6 bases. This chain's CDR3 is CASSFALSYNEQFF. In DNA form, the CDR3 reads TGTGCCAGCAGCTTCGCACTCTCCTACAATGAGCAGTTCTTC.

This clone was found a few times. The chain employs TRBV5-5 and TRBJ2-3, with D possibly matching TRBD1 (6 bases). The CDR3 covers 13 residues. V dropped 2 bases and J dropped 6 bases, with 10 bases sitting between them. Germline assignment: CDR1 SGHKS and CDR2 YYEKEE (reference sequence). The CDR3 nucleotides read TGTGCCAGCAGCTTACAGGGCTGGGATACGCAGTATTTT. Translated, it gives CASSLQGWDTQYF.

V is TRBV10-3 and J is TRBJ1-1; a weak D match, TRBD1 (6 bases). The V and J ends lost 7 bases and 8 bases respectively, with 17 bases between them. The germline V gene encodes CDR1 ENHRY and CDR2 SYGVKD. CDR3 length: 13 residues. The CDR3 region has the DNA TGTGCCATCACCCCCAGACCCCAGGGGGAAGCTTTCTTT. Translated: CAITPRPQGEAFF.

This chain links TRBV5-4 with TRBJ2-2; TRBD2 matches at 16 bases. This CDR3 has 16 amino acids. V lost 3 bases and J lost 6; bases outside the gene matches: 2. Germline-derived CDR1 and CDR2 are SGHNT and YYREEE (reference sequence). CDR3 in DNA: TGTGCCAGCAGCTGGGGGACTAGCGGGGGGGCCGGGGAGCTGTTTTTT. It specifies CASSWGTSGGAGELFF.

This clone occurred a few times. The gene calls are TRBV6-5 and TRBJ2-7; D might be TRBD2 (5 bases). V was clipped by 0 bases and J by 3 bases, with 12 bases between them. Germline V gives CDR1 MNHEY, CDR2 SVGAGI. CDR3 size: 15 residues. CDR3 in DNA: TGTGCCAGCAGTTACTCGATCCAGCGGAACTACGAGCAGTACTTC. Residues: CASSYSIQRNYEQYF.

The V gene is TRBV27, the J gene TRBJ1-2; 7 bases align to TRBD1. J gave up 2 bases and V 5 bases, and 5 bases lay outside the gene matches. Germline V gives CDR1 MNHEY, CDR2 SMNVEV (reference sequence). The CDR3 length is 14 residues. CDR3 amino acids: CASSPKTGNYGYTF. CDR3 in DNA: TGTGCCAGCAGTCCTAAGACAGGGAACTATGGCTACACCTTC.

This clone was recorded a few times. V usage is TRBV5-1 and J usage is TRBJ1-6; D unclear. Germline values: CDR1 SGHRS, CDR2 YFSETQ. The CDR3 length is 15 residues. The V end was cut by 3 bases, the J end by 7 bases, with 14 bases between. The CDR3 loop reads CASSSEGLGNSPLHF. The CDR3 coding sequence is TGCGCCAGCAGCTCAGAAGGACTTGGAAATTCACCCCTCCACTTT.

This clone has more than one count but fewer than ten. The chain has TRBV5-6 and TRBJ2-1; perhaps TRBD2 as D (6 bases). Per germline, CDR1 SGHDT and CDR2 YYEEEE. CDR3 size: 15 residues. Trimming removed 3 bases from V and 7 bases from J, with 17 bases in between. CDR3 nucleotide sequence: TGTGCCAGCAGCTCCCGACTCAAGGAGGGAAATGAGCAGTTCTTC. This gives the protein CASSSRLKEGNEQFF.

The V gene is TRBV30, the J gene TRBJ1-5; no definite D call. V lost 5 bases and J lost 9, with 17 bases in between. Germline V gives CDR1 GTSNPN, CDR2 SVGIG (reference sequence). There are 13 residues in the CDR3. CDR3 in amino acids: CAWGAGPEGPQHF. The CDR3 nucleotides are TGTGCCTGGGGAGCTGGGCCTGAGGGGCCCCAGCATTTT.

Notes on this clone: The sample holds other DNA sequences that translate to the same CDR3. The rearrangement joins TRBV27 to TRBJ2-3; D is undetermined. Germline lookup yields CDR1 MNHEY and CDR2 SMNVEV (reference sequence). The ends were cut back, 3 bases at V and 1 base at J, with 5 bases in the middle. The CDR3 is 13 amino acids. The DNA for the CDR3 is TGTGCCAGCAGTTTCCAGGGCACAGATACGCAGTATTTT. This codes for CASSFQGTDTQYF.

The CDR3 DNA is TGTGCCAGCAGCTTGTCTGTGGGGGACAGTGTCGCTTTCTTT. It translates to CASSLSVGDSVAFF. The chain carries TRBV7-9 and TRBJ1-1, with 7 positions matching TRBD1. CDR3 length: 14 residues. V was clipped by 3 bases and J by 11 bases; unmatched bases: 12. Germline lookup yields CDR1 SEHNR and CDR2 FQNEAQ (reference sequence).

This clone turned up a few times. The rearrangement links TRBV15 to TRBJ2-1; D gene uncertain. The V end lost 0 bases, the J end lost 10 bases, and 13 bases lay between the germline ends. Germline CDR1 LNHNV, CDR2 YYDKDF (reference sequence). CDR3 length: 14 residues. The CDR3 reads CATSRDLENREQFF. CDR3 sequence (DNA): TGTGCCACCAGCAGAGATCTTGAGAACAGAGAGCAGTTCTTC.

A word on this clone: Other DNA sequences from this sample encode an identical CDR3 as well. This chain uses TRBV18 with TRBJ2-1; 10 positions match TRBD2. CDR3 length equals 15 residues. Germline V gene lookup returns CDR1 KGHSH and CDR2 LQKENI. V gave up 3 bases and J gave up 4 bases; unmatched junction bases: 3. The CDR3 is CASSPGSGGYNEQFF. In DNA, the CDR3 is TGTGCCAGCTCACCTGGTAGCGGGGGGTACAATGAGCAGTTCTTC.

The chain recombines TRBV5-4 with TRBJ1-1; possibly TRBD1 for D (5 bases). V was cut by 4 bases and J by 2 bases, with 15 bases left in between. Germline assignment: CDR1 SGHNT and CDR2 YYREEE (reference sequence). The CDR3 is 15 residues long. The CDR3 sequence is CASSQGAGFNTEAFF. The CDR3 bases are TGTGCCAGCAGCCAAGGCGCAGGGTTCAACACTGAAGCTTTCTTT.